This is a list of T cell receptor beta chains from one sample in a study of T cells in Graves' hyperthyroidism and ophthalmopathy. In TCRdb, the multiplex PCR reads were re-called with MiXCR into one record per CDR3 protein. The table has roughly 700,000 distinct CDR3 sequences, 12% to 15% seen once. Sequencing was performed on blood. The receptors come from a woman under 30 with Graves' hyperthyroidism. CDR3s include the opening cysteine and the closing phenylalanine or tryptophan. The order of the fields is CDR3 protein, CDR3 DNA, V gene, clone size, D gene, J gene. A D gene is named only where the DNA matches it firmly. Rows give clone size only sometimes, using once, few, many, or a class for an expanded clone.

CASSFPSGVTQYF	TGTGCCAGCAGCTTCCCCTCAGGGGTGACCCAGTACTTC	TRBV7-2	many	-	TRBJ2-5
CASSLVPSSGANVLTF	TGTGCCAGCAGTTTGGTACCTAGCTCTGGGGCCAACGTCCTGACTTTC	TRBV27	many	-	TRBJ2-6
CASSWLGDTQYF	TGTGCCAGCAGCTGGCTAGGAGATACGCAGTATTTT	TRBV5-6	few	-	TRBJ2-3
CSASAGPQETQYF	TGCAGTGCTAGTGCGGGACCCCAAGAGACCCAGTACTTC	TRBV20-1	few	-	TRBJ2-5
CASSQDSEAEAFF	TGTGCCAGCAGCCAAGATAGCGAGGCTGAAGCTTTCTTT	TRBV4-2	-	-	TRBJ1-1
CASSFYGGGTYNEQFF	TGTGCCAGCAGCTTTTACGGCGGGGGTACCTACAATGAGCAGTTCTTC	TRBV7-9	many	TRBD2	TRBJ2-1
CASSLEGLPSYEQFF	TGTGCCAGCAGCTTAGAAGGGCTACCCTCCTACGAGCAGTTCTTC	TRBV7-6	-	-	TRBJ2-1
CAISEPQGMNTEAFF	TGTGCCATCAGTGAGCCACAGGGCATGAACACTGAAGCTTTCTTT	TRBV10-3	few	-	TRBJ1-1
CSARVGGSNTIYF	TGCAGTGCTAGAGTTGGGGGGAGTAACACCATATATTTT	TRBV20-1	-	-	TRBJ1-3
CASRPRGGSSGANVLTF	TGTGCCAGCAGGCCCCGGGGGGGGTCTTCTGGGGCCAACGTCCTGACTTTC	TRBV11-2	few	TRBD2	TRBJ2-6
CASSLDRGRGEQFF	TGTGCCAGCAGCTTAGACAGGGGGCGAGGTGAGCAGTTCTTC	TRBV7-9	-	TRBD1	TRBJ2-1
CASSRNTQRTASEQYF	TGCGCCAGCAGCCGAAACACACAAAGGACAGCCTCAGAGCAGTACTTC	TRBV5-1	-	-	TRBJ2-7
CASSIKGGGRYEQYF	TGTGCCAGTAGTATAAAAGGCGGGGGTAGGTACGAGCAGTACTTC	TRBV19	once	TRBD2	TRBJ2-7
CASSPYPGENGNTIYF	TGTGCCAGCAGCCCTTATCCAGGGGAGAATGGAAACACCATATATTTT	TRBV7-6	few	-	TRBJ1-3
CASSQDPGLSQPQHF	TGTGCCAGCAGCCAAGATCCAGGGCTAAGTCAGCCCCAGCATTTT	TRBV4-2	-	-	TRBJ1-5
CASSQGDNSYEQYF	TGTGCCAGCAGCCAAGGGGACAACTCCTACGAGCAGTACTTC	TRBV14	many	-	TRBJ2-7
CASSPRGGDTQYF	TGTGCCAGCAGCCCCCGGGGAGGAGATACGCAGTATTTT	TRBV11-3	-	-	TRBJ2-3
CASVGRRGRKINYGYTF	TGTGCCAGCGTGGGAAGGCGGGGGAGGAAGATCAACTATGGCTACACCTTC	TRBV2	-	-	TRBJ1-2
CAGSLDYGYTF	TGTGCCGGCAGCTTGGACTATGGCTACACCTTC	TRBV5-5	-	-	TRBJ1-2
CASSHLRGSGPFYNEQFF	TGTGCCAGCAGCCATCTCCGCGGGAGTGGCCCTTTTTACAATGAGCAGTTCTTC	TRBV3-1	few	TRBD2	TRBJ2-1
CASSWKILNEQFF	TGTGCCAGCAGTTGGAAAATCCTCAATGAGCAGTTCTTC	TRBV12-3/TRBV12-4	few	-	TRBJ2-1
CASIPGQIDTEAFF	TGTGCCAGCATCCCAGGACAAATTGACACTGAAGCTTTCTTT	TRBV28	many	-	TRBJ1-1
CASSEAGRTKNIQYF	TGTGCCAGCAGTGAAGCGGGACGGACCAAAAACATTCAGTACTTC	TRBV2	few	-	TRBJ2-4
CSAREYSPNSPLHF	TGCAGTGCTAGAGAGTACTCACCCAATTCACCCCTCCACTTT	TRBV20-1	-	-	TRBJ1-6
CASSTTDSPSYEQYF	TGTGCCAGCAGCACGACGGACAGCCCCTCCTACGAGCAGTACTTC	TRBV11-2	-	-	TRBJ2-7
CASSPGRQGYEQYF	TGTGCCAGCTCACCAGGTCGACAGGGCTACGAGCAGTACTTC	TRBV18	many	TRBD1	TRBJ2-7
CASSQKPNTEAFF	TGTGCCAGCAGCCAAAAACCTAACACTGAAGCTTTCTTT	TRBV16	many	-	TRBJ1-1
CASSFTDSGEQYF	TGTGCCAGCAGCTTCACCGATTCGGGGGAGCAGTACTTC	TRBV7-9	few	-	TRBJ2-7
CAWRSSDIQPEQYF	TGTGCCTGGAGATCGTCAGATATCCAACCCGAGCAGTACTTC	TRBV30	many	-	TRBJ2-7
CASSQASGSYEQYF	TGTGCCAGCAGCCAGGCCAGCGGGAGTTACGAGCAGTACTTC	TRBV4-2	-	TRBD2	TRBJ2-7
CASSLREGQPQHF	TGTGCCAGCAGTTTGCGGGAGGGCCAGCCCCAGCATTTT	TRBV12-3/TRBV12-4	many	-	TRBJ1-5
CASSLVGLAGRAYNEQFF	TGCGCCAGCAGCTTGGTAGGACTAGCGGGACGAGCCTACAATGAGCAGTTCTTC	TRBV7-9	few	TRBD2	TRBJ2-1
CSARDIGKTYEQYF	TGCAGTGCTAGAGATATAGGGAAAACCTACGAGCAGTACTTC	TRBV20-1	many	-	TRBJ2-7
CASSESHTGNTEAFF	TGTGCCAGCAGTGAATCCCATACAGGTAACACTGAAGCTTTCTTT	TRBV25-1	many	-	TRBJ1-1
CASSLLLAGGDTQYF	TGTGCCAGCAGTTTGCTCCTAGCGGGAGGGGATACGCAGTATTTT	TRBV12-3/TRBV12-4	many	TRBD2	TRBJ2-3
CASSDGPYGYTF	TGTGCCAGCAGTGACGGACCCTATGGCTACACCTTC	TRBV2	many	-	TRBJ1-2
CASSLDPVGVYNEQFF	TGTGCCAGCAGCTTAGATCCGGTGGGGGTCTACAATGAGCAGTTCTTC	TRBV11-2	many	-	TRBJ2-1
CASSLYIAGPQDTQYF	TGTGCCAGCAGCTTATATATAGCGGGACCTCAAGATACGCAGTATTTT	TRBV11-2	many	TRBD2	TRBJ2-3
CAISESQGADTGELFF	TGTGCCATCAGTGAGTCACAGGGGGCAGACACCGGGGAGCTGTTTTTT	TRBV10-3	few	TRBD1	TRBJ2-2
CASSELAPGGSYEQYF	TGTGCCAGCAGTGAATTGGCCCCGGGAGGGTCCTACGAGCAGTACTTC	TRBV6-1	few	TRBD2	TRBJ2-7
CASSPRTGNTGELFF	TGTGCCAGCAGCCCCCGGACGGGGAACACCGGGGAGCTGTTTTTT	TRBV7-8	many	-	TRBJ2-2
CASSFEGRYGYTF	TGCGCCAGCAGCTTCGAAGGGCGCTATGGCTACACCTTC	TRBV4-3	-	-	TRBJ1-2
CASSIQTGDEQYF	TGTGCCAGCAGCATACAGACAGGGGACGAGCAGTACTTC	TRBV7-2	-	TRBD1	TRBJ2-7
CSAGRGFNEKLFF	TGCAGCGCCGGACGGGGTTTTAATGAAAAACTGTTTTTT	TRBV29-1	-	-	TRBJ1-4
CASTRGPTVYNEQFF	TGTGCCAGCACGCGGGGCCCCACCGTGTACAATGAGCAGTTCTTC	TRBV7-9	many	-	TRBJ2-1
CATSRDLGQINQPQHF	TGTGCCACCAGCAGAGATTTGGGACAGATCAATCAGCCCCAGCATTTT	TRBV15	many	TRBD1	TRBJ1-5
CASSYSGSRGEAFF	TGTGCCAGCAGTTACTCGGGCTCGCGGGGGGAAGCTTTCTTT	TRBV6-5	-	-	TRBJ1-1
CASSQGTGAEQYF	TGTGCCAGCAGCCAAGGGACAGGGGCCGAGCAGTACTTC	TRBV3-1	many	TRBD1	TRBJ2-7
CASSIGTGLAPLKIQYF	TGTGCCAGCAGCATCGGGACAGGGCTGGCGCCCTTAAAGATCCAGTACTTC	TRBV11-2	many	TRBD1	TRBJ2-5
CATSVGRGETQYF	TGTGCCACCAGCGTTGGCAGGGGTGAGACCCAGTACTTC	TRBV15	once	-	TRBJ2-5